The text below deals with one T cell receptor beta chain. As yet, its antigen is unknown. The sample has other DNA sequences that encode this CDR3 too. This specimen comes from a study of T cell responses to AZD1222 COVID-19 vaccine. General study findings and limits: Nearly half of spike-specific TCRs reportedly target variant regions that are unmutated in the B.1.351 and B.1.1.7 variants. At baseline, just a handful of AZD1222 recipients tested seropositive. Donors were largely white British and mainly female; clonal diversity was possibly underestimated.

The germline CDR1 and CDR2 sequences are SEHNR and FQNEAQ (reference sequence). This CDR3 comprises 12 residues. V lost 1 base, J lost 4 bases, and 2 bases lay in between. Profiled with immunoSEQ multiplex PCR; TCRdb holds only in-frame clones, not every one. Of about 150,000 clones listed, 90% are singletons. Second doses that came at about 4 or about 12 weeks were put together. Sequences were derived from peripheral blood, sampled 28 days after the second AZD1222 dose. The V gene is TRBV7-9, the J gene TRBJ1-5; D remains unclear. This clonotype was obtained from an adult who received the AZD1222 COVID-19 vaccine. The chain's CDR3 is CASSLENQPQHF. The CDR3 DNA reads TGTGCCAGCAGCTTAGAAAATCAGCCCCAGCATTTT. The full variable domain, its missing parts supplied by reference TRBV7-9 and TRBJ1-5, is DTGVSQNPRHKITKRGQNVTFRCDPISEHNRLYWYRQTLGQGPEFLTYFQNEAQLEKSRLLSDRFSAERPKGSFSTLEIQRTEQGDSAMYLCASSLENQPQHFGDGTRLSIL.